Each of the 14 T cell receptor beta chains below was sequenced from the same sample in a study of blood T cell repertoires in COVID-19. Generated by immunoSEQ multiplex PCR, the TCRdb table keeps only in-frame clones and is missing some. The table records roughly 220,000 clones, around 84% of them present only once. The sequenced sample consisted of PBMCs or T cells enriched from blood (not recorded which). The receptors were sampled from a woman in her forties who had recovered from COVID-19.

DNA for the CDR3: TGTGCCAGCAGCCCCCTCGGGATATACAGCGAAGCTTTCTTT. Translation gives CASSPLGIYSEAFF. The V and J genes are TRBV5-4 and TRBJ1-1; D remains ambiguous. The V gene lost 4 bases and the J gene lost 8 bases, with 18 bases spanning the gap. Germline CDR1 reads SGHNT; CDR2 reads YYREEE (reference sequence). The CDR3 runs to 14 residues.

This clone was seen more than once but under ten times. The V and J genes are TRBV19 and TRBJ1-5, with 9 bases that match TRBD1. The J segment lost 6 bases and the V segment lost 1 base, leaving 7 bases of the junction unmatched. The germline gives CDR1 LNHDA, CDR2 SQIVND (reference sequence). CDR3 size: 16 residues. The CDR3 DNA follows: TGTGCCAGTAGTATAGGGACAGGGGATCTTTCTCAGCCCCAGCATTTT. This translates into CASSIGTGDLSQPQHF.

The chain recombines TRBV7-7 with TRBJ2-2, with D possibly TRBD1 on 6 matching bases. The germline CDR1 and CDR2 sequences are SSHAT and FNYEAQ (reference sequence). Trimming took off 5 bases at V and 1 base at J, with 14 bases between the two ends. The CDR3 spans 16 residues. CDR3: CASSTIRDKNTGELFF. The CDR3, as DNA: TGTGCCAGCAGCACGATCCGGGACAAGAACACCGGGGAGCTGTTTTTT.

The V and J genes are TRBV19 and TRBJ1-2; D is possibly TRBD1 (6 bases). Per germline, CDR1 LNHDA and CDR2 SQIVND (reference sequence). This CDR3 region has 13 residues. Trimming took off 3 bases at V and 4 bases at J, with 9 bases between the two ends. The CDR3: CASSIGQPYGYTF. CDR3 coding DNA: TGTGCCAGTAGTATCGGACAGCCCTATGGCTACACCTTC.

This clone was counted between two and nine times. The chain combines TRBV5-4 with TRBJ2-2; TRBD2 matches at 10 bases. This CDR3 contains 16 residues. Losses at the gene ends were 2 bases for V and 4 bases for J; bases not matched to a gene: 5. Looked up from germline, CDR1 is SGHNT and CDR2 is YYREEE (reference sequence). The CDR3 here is CASSLKQREGTGELFF. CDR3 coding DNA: TGTGCCAGCAGCTTAAAGCAGCGGGAGGGCACCGGGGAGCTGTTTTTT.

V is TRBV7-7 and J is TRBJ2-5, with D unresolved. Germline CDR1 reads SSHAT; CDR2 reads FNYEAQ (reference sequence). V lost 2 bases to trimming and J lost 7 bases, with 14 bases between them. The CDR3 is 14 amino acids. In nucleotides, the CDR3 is TGTGCCAGCAGCTTATCCCCCGCTTACGGGACCCAGTACTTC. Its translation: CASSLSPAYGTQYF.

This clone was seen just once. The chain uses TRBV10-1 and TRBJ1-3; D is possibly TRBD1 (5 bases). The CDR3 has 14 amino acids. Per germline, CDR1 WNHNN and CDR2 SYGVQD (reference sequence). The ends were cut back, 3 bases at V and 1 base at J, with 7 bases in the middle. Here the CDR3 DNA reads TGCGCCAGCAGTGATCCAGGGTCTGGAAACACCATATATTTT. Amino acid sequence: CASSDPGSGNTIYF.

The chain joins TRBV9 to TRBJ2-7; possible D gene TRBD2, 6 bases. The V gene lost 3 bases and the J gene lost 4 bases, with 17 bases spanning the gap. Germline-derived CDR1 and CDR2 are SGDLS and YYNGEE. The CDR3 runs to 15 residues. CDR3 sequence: CASSAGTGTSYEQYF. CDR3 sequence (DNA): TGTGCCAGCAGCGCCGGTACCGGGACTTCATACGAGCAGTACTTC.

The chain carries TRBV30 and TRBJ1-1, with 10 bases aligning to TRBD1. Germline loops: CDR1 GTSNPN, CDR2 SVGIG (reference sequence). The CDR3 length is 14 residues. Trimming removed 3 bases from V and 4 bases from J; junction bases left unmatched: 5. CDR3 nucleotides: TGTGCCTGGAGGGCAAGGGACAGGGGCACTGAAGCTTTCTTT. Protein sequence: CAWRARDRGTEAFF.

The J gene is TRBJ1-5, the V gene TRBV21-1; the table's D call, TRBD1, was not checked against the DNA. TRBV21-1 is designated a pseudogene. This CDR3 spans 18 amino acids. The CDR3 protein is CASSKILVEDRFNQPQHF. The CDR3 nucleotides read TGTGCCAGCAGCAAAATTCTGGTGGAGGACAGGTTCAATCAGCCCCAGCATTTT.

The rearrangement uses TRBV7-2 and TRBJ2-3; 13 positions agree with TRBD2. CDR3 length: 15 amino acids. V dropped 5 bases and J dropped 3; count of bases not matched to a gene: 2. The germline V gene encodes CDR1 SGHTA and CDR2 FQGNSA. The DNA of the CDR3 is TGTGCCAGCAGCGTGGGACTAGCGGGAACAGATACGCAGTATTTT. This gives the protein CASSVGLAGTDTQYF.

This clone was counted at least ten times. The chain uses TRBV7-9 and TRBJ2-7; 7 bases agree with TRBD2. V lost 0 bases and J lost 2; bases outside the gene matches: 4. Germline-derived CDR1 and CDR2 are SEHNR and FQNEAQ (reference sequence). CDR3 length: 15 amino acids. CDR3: CASSLASGRPYEQYF. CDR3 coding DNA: TGTGCCAGCAGCTTAGCTAGCGGGCGACCCTACGAGCAGTACTTC.

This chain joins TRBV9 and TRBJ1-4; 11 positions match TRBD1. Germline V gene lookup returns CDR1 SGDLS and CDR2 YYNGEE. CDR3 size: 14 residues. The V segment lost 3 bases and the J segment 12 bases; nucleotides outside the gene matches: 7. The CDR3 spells CASSASGQGAQLFF. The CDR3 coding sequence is TGTGCCAGCAGCGCAAGTGGACAGGGGGCGCAACTGTTTTTT.

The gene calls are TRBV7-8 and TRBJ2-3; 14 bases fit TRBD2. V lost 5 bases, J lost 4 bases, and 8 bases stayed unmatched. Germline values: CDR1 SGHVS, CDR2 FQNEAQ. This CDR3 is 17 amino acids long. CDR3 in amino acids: CASSPKGLAGVADTQYF. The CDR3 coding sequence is TGTGCCAGCAGCCCGAAGGGACTAGCGGGAGTGGCAGATACGCAGTATTTT.